Presented here are 6 T cell receptor beta chains from one specimen sequenced in a study of blood T cells in healthy people across ages. The use of a sample-barcoded 5' primer and a J-beta primer mix characterized a second PCR of 7 to 11 cycles. TCRdb passed the 5' RACE reads through MiXCR, listing each CDR3 protein once. The table lists some 1 million distinct CDR3 sequences, around 43% of them singletons. The sequenced material came from blood. These TCRs come from an older woman in good health.

This clonotype has a handful of counts. The CDR3 bases are TGTGCCAGCAGTCGGACAGGGTCACAGCAGTACTTC. This translates into CASSRTGSQQYF. V usage is TRBV12-3 or TRBV12-4 and J usage is TRBJ2-5; TRBD1 aligns across 8 bases. CDR3 length: 12 residues. With V trimmed by 5 bases and J by 11 bases, 7 bases remained unmatched.

The chain uses TRBV18 and TRBJ2-7; D is ambiguous. The last part of the DNA fits TRBJ2-5 better; the J call may be wrong. The germline CDR1 and CDR2 sequences are KGHSH and LQKENI. The CDR3 is 12 amino acids. CDR3 bases: TGTGCCAGCTCACTCATCTTCGAGACCCAGTACTTC. It specifies CASSLIFETQYF.

The chain recombines TRBV20-1 with TRBJ1-1, with D unclear. The CDR3 is 13 residues long. The V gene's germline CDR1 is DFQATT and CDR2 SNEGSKA (reference sequence). V was shortened by 5 bases and J by 0 bases, with 10 bases between the two germline ends. CDR3 sequence reads: CSALGIMNTEAFF. In DNA, the CDR3 is TGCAGTGCTTTGGGCATTATGAACACTGAAGCTTTCTTT.

This clonotype was recorded many times. This chain links TRBV29-1 with TRBJ2-5; a possible D gene is TRBD2 (6 bases). Per the germline V gene, CDR1 is SQVTM and CDR2 is ANQGSEA. The CDR3 extends over 14 amino acids. Trimming removed 2 bases at V and 5 bases at J, with 15 bases between. In DNA, the CDR3 is TGCAGCGTTGAAAGGAGGGATCTAGGGGAGACCCAGTACTTC. As protein: CSVERRDLGETQYF.

The V and J genes are TRBV7-8 and TRBJ1-5; D not certain. Germline CDR1 reads SGHVS; CDR2 reads FQNEAQ. V was cut by 3 bases and J by 4 bases, with 7 bases left in between. The CDR3 has 13 residues. The CDR3 loop is CASSFSLNQPQHF. The DNA for the CDR3 is TGTGCCAGCAGCTTTAGTCTAAATCAGCCCCAGCATTTT.

J is TRBJ2-3 and V is TRBV7-9, with 8 bases fitting TRBD2. Germline V CDR1 and CDR2: SEHNR, FQNEAQ (reference sequence). CDR3 length: 17 residues. The J segment lost 2 bases and the V segment lost 4 bases, leaving 11 bases of the junction unmatched. The CDR3 DNA reads as TGTGCCAGCAGCTCCCCGGGAAGCGGGAGCTCCACAGATACGCAGTATTTT. Translating it yields CASSSPGSGSSTDTQYF.